Below are 10 T cell receptor beta chains sequenced from a single sample in a study of control samples from healthy donors and cancer patients. The repertoire was sequenced with immunoSEQ multiplex PCR; TCRdb's copy has only in-frame clones and lacks some. The sample yields approximately 100,000 clones, about 89% seen once. Specimen: blood. The origin of the receptors is a man aged 25 to 40 in good health.

The chain carries TRBV11-2 and TRBJ1-1; TRBD1 matches 7 bases. The CDR3 extends over 14 amino acids. The trim removed 5 bases at V and 5 bases at J, leaving 8 bases unmatched. The germline V gene has CDR1 SGHAT and CDR2 FQNNGV. CDR3 DNA sequence: TGTGCCAGCAGCCCGGTCCAGGGGGTGACTGAAGCTTTCTTT. This encodes CASSPVQGVTEAFF.

The chain is built from TRBV19 and TRBJ1-5, with D tentatively TRBD1 (6 bases). V was pared by 7 bases and J by 0 bases, with 13 bases between. This CDR3 spans 15 amino acids. Germline loops: CDR1 LNHDA, CDR2 SQIVND (reference sequence). CDR3 in DNA: TGTGCCAGTACCAGAGGACAGACTAGCAATCAGCCCCAGCATTTT. As protein: CASTRGQTSNQPQHF.

This clone is a singleton in its sample. The rearrangement links TRBV19 to TRBJ2-5, with D maybe TRBD2 (6 bases). Per the germline V gene, CDR1 is LNHDA and CDR2 is SQIVND (reference sequence). The CDR3 consists of 13 residues. Trimming removed 5 bases at V and 2 bases at J, with 9 bases between. The CDR3, as DNA: TGTGCCAGTAGTCAGGCGGGGCAAGAGACCCAGTACTTC. Amino acids: CASSQAGQETQYF.

The rearrangement uses TRBV5-8 and TRBJ2-3; D uncertain. Germline lookup yields CDR1 SGHTS and CDR2 YDEGEE. The ends were cut back, 5 bases at V and 4 bases at J, with 5 bases in the middle. CDR3 size: 11 residues. In DNA form, the CDR3 reads TGTGCCAGCAGGGTTGCAGATACGCAGTATTTT. This translates into CASRVADTQYF.

The CDR3 loop is CASRPLGGGETQYF. CDR3 sequence (DNA): TGTGCCAGCAGGCCTCTTGGGGGGGGAGAGACCCAGTACTTC. This chain connects TRBV6-5 to TRBJ2-5; TRBD2 aligns across 7 bases. V trimming: 6 bases; J trimming: 4 bases; junction bases outside the gene matches: 8. The germline V gene encodes CDR1 MNHEY and CDR2 SVGAGI. The length of the CDR3 is 14 residues.

This chain joins TRBV28 and TRBJ1-5; D possibly corresponds to TRBD1 (6 bases). The CDR3 covers 13 residues. Trimming cost V 6 bases and J 7 bases, with 13 bases left between them. In germline, CDR1 is MDHEN, CDR2 SYDVKM. The CDR3 loop is CASSRDIRQPQHF. The CDR3 nucleotides are TGTGCCAGCAGCCGGGACATACGGCAGCCCCAGCATTTT. The entire variable domain, with the rest obtained from reference TRBV28 and TRBJ1-5, is as follows: DVKVTQSSRYLVKRTGEKVFLECVQDMDHENMFWYRQDPGLGLRLIYFSYDVKMKEKGDIPEGYSVSREKKERFSLILESASTNQTSMYLCASSRDIRQPQHFGDGTRLSIL.

The chain joins TRBV7-9 to TRBJ1-1; no clear D gene. Germline-derived CDR1 and CDR2 are SEHNR and FQNEAQ (reference sequence). CDR3 length: 14 residues. V shed 1 base and J shed 0 bases, with 6 bases lying between them. CDR3 DNA: TGTGCCAGCAGCTTAGGTCCCATGAACACTGAAGCTTTCTTT. Amino acids: CASSLGPMNTEAFF. Full variable domain (missing parts from reference TRBV7-9 and TRBJ1-1): DTGVSQNPRHKITKRGQNVTFRCDPISEHNRLYWYRQTLGQGPEFLTYFQNEAQLEKSRLLSDRFSAERPKGSFSTLEIQRTEQGDSAMYLCASSLGPMNTEAFFGQGTRLTVV.

V usage is TRBV2 and J usage is TRBJ1-1, with 10 bases matching TRBD1. CDR1 SNHLY and CDR2 FYNNEI come from the germline V gene. Trimming cost V 5 bases and J 4 bases; bases outside gene matches: 4. This CDR3 is built from 14 residues. CDR3 sequence reads: CASSRDRGGTEAFF. The CDR3 DNA reads TGTGCCAGCAGTAGGGACAGGGGTGGCACTGAAGCTTTCTTT.

The genes are TRBV5-1 and TRBJ1-2; 9 bases align to TRBD1. Germline lookup yields CDR1 SGHRS and CDR2 YFSETQ. After removal of 4 bases from V and 8 bases from J, the junction contained 15 bases not matched to a gene. This CDR3 is built from 16 residues. The CDR3 here is CASSLGQGPSLRGYTF. The CDR3 coding sequence is TGCGCCAGCAGCCTGGGACAGGGTCCCTCCCTTCGGGGCTACACCTTC.

The chain links TRBV5-8 to TRBJ1-1; D remains unclear. This CDR3 is 13 amino acids long. Trimming shortened V by 4 bases and J by 4 bases, and 11 bases separated the two germline ends. CDR1 SGHTS and CDR2 YDEGEE come from the germline V gene. Here the CDR3 DNA reads TGTGCCAGCAGCCTCGGGGTTGGCACTGAAGCTTTCTTT. This gives the protein CASSLGVGTEAFF.